One sample yielded the 16 T cell receptor beta chains listed below, sequenced in a study of blood T cell repertoires in COVID-19. TCRdb's copy holds only in-frame clones and misses some; the assay was immunoSEQ multiplex PCR. The sample contains hundreds of thousands of clones, more than 70% of which appear only once. The specimen was peripheral blood. Source of these receptors: a man older than 75 with acute or convalescent COVID-19.

DNA for the CDR3: TGTGCCAGCAGTTCAAGACAGGGTACGGGCAACACTGAAGCTTTCTTT. Protein sequence: CASSSRQGTGNTEAFF. This sequence joins TRBV6-5 and TRBJ1-1; 7 nucleotides match TRBD1. With V trimmed by 4 bases and J by 2 bases, 10 bases remained unmatched. The CDR3 is 16 amino acids. Germline V gene data show CDR1 as MNHEY and CDR2 as SVGAGI.

This chain links TRBV15 with TRBJ2-7; the D gene is possibly TRBD2 (5 bases). From germline, CDR1 is LNHNV and CDR2 YYDKDF (reference sequence). Between the trimmed V and J ends, which lost 1 base and 9 bases, there was a span of 13 bases. This CDR3 comprises 13 residues. The CDR3 bases are TGTGCCACCAGCAGAGTCGAGGGTCGACGGCAGTACTTC. Amino acids: CATSRVEGRRQYF. Complete variable domain (other parts from reference TRBV15 and TRBJ2-7): DAMVIQNPRYQVTQFGKPVTLSCSQTLNHNVMYWYQQKSSQAPKLLFHYYDKDFNNEADTPDNFQSRRPNTSFCFLDIRSPGLGDTAMYLCATSRVEGRRQYFGPGTRLTVT.

The CDR3 sequence is CASSLGRGYEQYF. CDR3 nucleotides: TGTGCCAGCAGTTTAGGCAGGGGGTACGAGCAGTACTTC. The V and J genes are TRBV28 and TRBJ2-7, with TRBD1 identical over 7 bases. The CDR3 is 13 residues long. Germline CDR1 is MDHEN and CDR2 is SYDVKM. V lost 2 bases, J lost 4 bases, and 2 bases stayed unmatched.

The chain joins TRBV3-1 (or the pseudogene TRBV3-2) to TRBJ1-4; no definite D call. Trimming removed 0 bases at V and 8 bases at J, with 19 bases between. The CDR3 sequence is 17 residues long. The germline V gene has CDR1 LGHDT and CDR2 YNNKEL (reference sequence). The CDR3 DNA sequence: TGTGCCAGCAGCCAAGATCTAGGAACGGCGAACCGGGAAAAACTGTTTTTT. Translating it yields CASSQDLGTANREKLFF.

The genes are TRBV5-1 and TRBJ2-7; 8 bases agree with TRBD2. The germline gives CDR1 SGHRS, CDR2 YFSETQ. The CDR3 has 15 amino acids. V was pared by 2 bases and J by 3 bases, with 7 bases of the junction left unmatched. CDR3 residues: CASSLAGDPNYEQYF. DNA of the CDR3: TGCGCCAGCAGCTTAGCGGGAGATCCCAACTACGAGCAGTACTTC.

The chain uses TRBV2 and TRBJ2-2; 8 positions match TRBD2. The CDR3 covers 15 residues. V lost 4 bases and J lost 6; bases outside the gene matches: 7. The germline V gene has CDR1 SNHLY and CDR2 FYNNEI. This CDR3 reads CASSVHGGAPGELFF. CDR3 sequence (DNA): TGTGCCAGCAGTGTTCACGGGGGGGCCCCCGGGGAGCTGTTTTTT.

The chain couples TRBV6-5 to TRBJ1-1; D possibly corresponds to TRBD1 (6 bases). V lost 6 bases, J lost 3 bases, and 17 bases lay in between. The CDR3 length is 15 residues. Germline-derived CDR1 and CDR2 are MNHEY and SVGAGI. The CDR3 here is CASRRQVGGHTEAFF. The DNA of the CDR3 is TGTGCCAGCAGGCGACAGGTTGGGGGACACACTGAAGCTTTCTTT.

The chain combines TRBV12-3 or TRBV12-4 with TRBJ1-1; possibly TRBD1 for D (5 bases). The CDR3 spans 12 residues. Trimming took off 5 bases at V and 3 bases at J, with 7 bases between the two ends. The CDR3 region has the DNA TGTGCCAGCAGTCCGGGGGACACTGAAGCTTTCTTT. Residues: CASSPGDTEAFF.

This sequence joins TRBV6-1 and TRBJ2-2; D not certain. This CDR3 comprises 16 residues. V was cut by 2 bases and J by 1 base, with 11 bases left in between. In germline, CDR1 is MNHNS, CDR2 SASEGT. DNA of the CDR3: TGTGCCAGCAGTGAATGGGTCTCGGGGAACACCGGGGAGCTGTTTTTT. It encodes CASSEWVSGNTGELFF.

This sequence joins TRBV30 and TRBJ1-1; 8 bases fit TRBD1. The CDR3 is made up of 14 amino acids. V was pared by 1 base and J by 4 bases, with 5 bases of the junction left unmatched. Germline V lookup: CDR1 GTSNPN, CDR2 SVGIG (reference sequence). Here the CDR3 reads CAWSGQGLSTEAFF. CDR3 nucleotides: TGTGCCTGGAGTGGACAGGGGCTAAGCACTGAAGCTTTCTTT.

The CDR3 loop reads CASSARPGGDEQYF. The CDR3 bases are TGTGCCAGCAGCGCGCGCCCAGGGGGTGATGAGCAGTACTTC. The chain uses TRBV9 and TRBJ2-7, with TRBD1 matching 7 bases. The CDR3 has 14 amino acids. CDR1 is SGDLS, CDR2 YYNGEE, per germline. The ends lost 3 bases at V and 7 bases at J; junction bases unmatched: 10.

The rearrangement joins TRBV5-4 to TRBJ1-1; tentative D call: TRBD1 (5 bases). Trimming cost V 6 bases and J 3 bases, with 18 bases left between them. CDR1 SGHNT and CDR2 YYREEE come from the germline V gene (reference sequence). The CDR3 sequence is 15 residues long. CDR3 in amino acids: CASNRVAGPDTEAFF. DNA of the CDR3: TGTGCCAGCAATCGAGTAGCAGGGCCGGACACTGAAGCTTTCTTT.

This clone was recorded only once. The chain couples TRBV6-6 to TRBJ2-7; 7 bases line up with TRBD2. CDR3 length: 16 amino acids. With V trimmed by 2 bases and J by 0 bases, 7 bases remained unmatched. Germline-derived CDR1 and CDR2 are MNHNY and SVGAGI (reference sequence). CDR3 nucleotides: TGTGCCAGCAGTTACCCCCCCAGCGGGGACTCCTACGAGCAGTACTTC. Translated: CASSYPPSGDSYEQYF.

The chain is built from TRBV13 and TRBJ1-4, with 7 bases aligning to TRBD1. Germline CDR1 and CDR2: PRHDT and FYEKMQ (reference sequence). With 1 base clipped from V and 3 bases from J, the junction kept 2 bases outside the gene matches. The CDR3 spans 15 residues. The CDR3 region has the DNA TGTGCCAGCAGCTTAGTGACAGGGTCTAATGAAAAACTGTTTTTT. Translation: CASSLVTGSNEKLFF.

The chain uses TRBV18 and TRBJ1-4; 9 nucleotides match TRBD1. Germline CDR1 reads KGHSH; CDR2 reads LQKENI. The CDR3 is 16 amino acids. Trimming took 3 bases from V and 12 from J; bases not matched to a gene: 14. The CDR3 DNA sequence: TGTGCCAGCTCACCTCGCCGGACAGGGGAGGGAGTAGAACTGTTTTTT. Amino acids: CASSPRRTGEGVELFF. Full variable domain (remainder filled in from reference TRBV18 and TRBJ1-4): NAGVMQNPRHLVRRRGQEARLRCSPMKGHSHVYWYRQLPEEGLKFMVYLQKENIIDESGMPKERFSAEFPKEGPSILRIQQVVRGDSAAYFCASSPRRTGEGVELFFGSGTQLSVL.

A note on this clone: The same CDR3 can be traced to other DNA sequences in this sample. The CDR3 DNA is TGTGCCAGCAGCCAAGTCGGCGGACAAGAGACCCAGTACTTC. Translating gives CASSQVGGQETQYF. The chain links TRBV3-1 (or the pseudogene TRBV3-2) to TRBJ2-5; D gene unclear. The V gene's germline CDR1 is LGHDT and CDR2 YNNKEL (reference sequence). Trimming stripped 1 base from V and 2 bases from J, with 8 bases between. This CDR3 comprises 14 residues.